A selection of T cell receptor beta chains follows, all from one sample in a study of OX40 agonist ivuxolimab in advanced cancers. Assay: immunoSEQ multiplex PCR; the TCRdb copy retains only in-frame clones and omits some. Among some 86,000 clones listed, approximately 94% were seen once. The specimen comprised CD4+ or CD8+ T cells sorted from blood, sampled in a trial of the OX40 agonist ivuxolimab. These receptors all come from an adult with an advanced solid tumor such as melanoma, head and neck, liver or kidney cancer. Both conserved end residues are part of each CDR3. The D gene is left open where the match is weak. Clone sizes are given selectively: once, few, many, or a class where the clone is expanded.

CDR3: CASSFSTETQYF
DNA: TGTGCCAGCAGTTTTAGCACCGAGACCCAGTACTTC
D: .
V: TRBV2
J: TRBJ2-5
size: .

CDR3: CASHRDVSYNEQFF
DNA: TGTGCCAGCCACCGGGATGTATCCTACAATGAGCAGTTCTTC
D: .
V: TRBV28
J: TRBJ2-1
size: .

CDR3: CASSPGSPDTQYF
DNA: TGTGCCAGTAGTCCGGGGAGCCCAGATACGCAGTATTTT
D: .
V: TRBV19
J: TRBJ2-3
size: .

CDR3: CASSLAGGPDEQYF
DNA: TGTGCCAGCAGCTTAGCGGGAGGGCCAGACGAGCAGTACTTC
D: TRBD2
V: TRBV9
J: TRBJ2-7
size: .

CDR3: CASSAPERPRNEQFF
DNA: TGTGCCAGCAGCGCTCCCGAGCGTCCCCGCAATGAGCAGTTCTTC
D: .
V: TRBV9
J: TRBJ2-1
size: .

CDR3: CASSTDYNSPLHF
DNA: TGTGCCAGCAGTACAGATTATAATTCACCCCTCCACTTT
D: .
V: TRBV2
J: TRBJ1-6
size: .

CDR3: CACRVLGTDTQYF
DNA: TGTGCCTGCAGAGTATTAGGCACAGATACGCAGTATTTT
D: .
V: TRBV30
J: TRBJ2-3
size: .

CDR3: CASSTQRETWNEQFF
DNA: TGTGCCAGCAGTACCCAGCGGGAGACTTGGAATGAGCAGTTCTTC
D: TRBD2
V: TRBV27
J: TRBJ2-1
size: .

CDR3: CASSPGQGPDEQYF
DNA: TGCGCCAGCAGCCCGGGACAGGGACCCGACGAGCAGTACTTC
D: TRBD1
V: TRBV4-1
J: TRBJ2-7
size: .

CDR3: CASSTLRGEAYEQYF
DNA: TGCGCCAGCAGCACCCTCCGGGGGGAAGCCTACGAGCAGTACTTC
D: TRBD2
V: TRBV5-1
J: TRBJ2-7
size: .

CDR3: CASSPAEYNEQFF
DNA: TGTGCCAGCAGCCCGGCGGAGTACAATGAGCAGTTCTTC
D: .
V: TRBV5-4
J: TRBJ2-1
size: .

CDR3: CASSFGFEAFF
DNA: TGCGCCAGCAGCTTCGGCTTTGAAGCTTTCTTT
D: .
V: TRBV4-1
J: TRBJ1-1
size: .

CDR3: CASSGTSGGASYNEQFF
DNA: TGCGCCAGCAGTGGGACTAGCGGGGGGGCCTCCTACAATGAGCAGTTCTTC
D: TRBD2
V: TRBV10-1
J: TRBJ2-1
size: .

CDR3: CASSQGTGQTLFGYTF
DNA: TGCGCCAGCAGCCAAGGGACGGGACAGACCCTCTTTGGCTACACCTTC
D: TRBD1
V: TRBV4-1
J: TRBJ1-2
size: .

CDR3: CASSPREGRFGTEAFF
DNA: TGTGCCAGCAGCCCCCGCGAGGGGCGATTTGGCACTGAAGCTTTCTTT
D: .
V: TRBV7-8
J: TRBJ1-1
size: .

CDR3: CASSLPGGDEAFF
DNA: TGTGCCAGCAGCTTACCAGGGGGAGATGAAGCTTTCTTT
D: TRBD1
V: TRBV5-4
J: TRBJ1-1
size: .

CDR3: CASSQKMGLAGGRETQYF
DNA: TGCGCCAGCAGCCAAAAAATGGGACTAGCGGGGGGGCGCGAGACCCAGTACTTC
D: TRBD2
V: TRBV4-1
J: TRBJ2-5
size: .

CDR3: CASSGQGQPNNEQFF
DNA: TGCGCCAGCAGCGGGCAGGGACAGCCTAACAATGAGCAGTTCTTC
D: TRBD1
V: TRBV5-1
J: TRBJ2-1
size: once

CDR3: CASSGTGSNEKLFF
DNA: TGTGCCAGCAGCGGGACAGGGAGTAATGAAAAACTGTTTTTT
D: TRBD1
V: TRBV9
J: TRBJ1-4
size: .

CDR3: CASRTYGEVYNEQFF
DNA: TGTGCCAGCAGGACGTACGGGGAGGTCTACAATGAGCAGTTCTTC
D: .
V: TRBV7-3
J: TRBJ2-1
size: .

CDR3: CASSLGLAGGRADTQYF
DNA: TGTGCCAGCAGTTTAGGACTAGCGGGAGGAAGGGCAGATACGCAGTATTTT
D: TRBD2
V: TRBV27
J: TRBJ2-3
size: .

CDR3: CASSKAGTVGSEQFF
DNA: TGTGCCAGCAGTAAGGCCGGGACCGTGGGTAGTGAGCAGTTCTTC
D: .
V: TRBV6-6
J: TRBJ2-1
size: .

CDR3: CASTADYEQYF
DNA: TGTGCCAGCACGGCCGACTACGAGCAGTACTTC
D: .
V: TRBV2
J: TRBJ2-7
size: once

CDR3: CASSPKTGSNTGELFF
DNA: TGTGCCAGCAGTCCGAAGACAGGGAGTAACACCGGGGAGCTGTTTTTT
D: TRBD1
V: TRBV2
J: TRBJ2-2
size: .

CDR3: CASSDTPPGYYGYTF
DNA: TGTGCCAGCAGTGATACCCCGCCGGGGTACTATGGCTACACCTTC
D: .
V: TRBV2
J: TRBJ1-2
size: .

CDR3: CASSQDLRADEAFF
DNA: TGCGCCAGCAGCCAAGATCTTAGGGCAGATGAAGCTTTCTTT
D: .
V: TRBV4-1
J: TRBJ1-1
size: .

CDR3: CASSLRSDISYEQYF
DNA: TGTGCCAGCAGTTTAAGGTCCGACATCTCCTACGAGCAGTACTTC
D: .
V: TRBV28
J: TRBJ2-7
size: .

CDR3: CASSPGTGSHEQYF
DNA: TGTGCCAGCAGCCCAGGGACAGGGAGCCACGAGCAGTACTTC
D: TRBD1
V: TRBV7-7
J: TRBJ2-7
size: once